This entry is about one T cell receptor (beta chain). The CDR3 length is 12 residues. The V and J ends lost 3 bases and 5 bases, in that order; junction bases with no gene match: 1. CDR1 and CDR2 (germline): SGHNT, YYREEE (reference sequence). Authors' processing steps: Amplified reference gene primers provided the basis for estimating nucleated cell counts. Repertoires were generated with immunoSEQ multiplex PCR, while TCRdb's copy carries only in-frame clones and drops some. D and trimming were read from the DNA, whereas the V and J calls and clone size are those reported in that table. The sample has approximately 200,000 clones, 87% seen once; the top ten hold 2% to 2.5%. Those enrolled, adults aged about 18 to 89 years, came from some 23 US areas. Participant reports of clinical history set cohort assignment. This entry is derived from a study of blood T cell repertoires in COVID-19. Study as a whole: The analysed material was cDNA or gDNA that came from T cells, B-cell-depleted T cells, or PBMCs.

This rearrangement joins TRBV5-4 to TRBJ1-2; 7 bases line up with TRBD1. Sequencing was carried out using PBMCs or T cells enriched from blood (not recorded which). This clonotype was obtained from a woman younger than 45 who had recovered from COVID-19. The DNA of the CDR3 is TGTGCCAGCAGCTCGACAGGGTATGGCTACACCTTC. The encoded protein is CASSSTGYGYTF.